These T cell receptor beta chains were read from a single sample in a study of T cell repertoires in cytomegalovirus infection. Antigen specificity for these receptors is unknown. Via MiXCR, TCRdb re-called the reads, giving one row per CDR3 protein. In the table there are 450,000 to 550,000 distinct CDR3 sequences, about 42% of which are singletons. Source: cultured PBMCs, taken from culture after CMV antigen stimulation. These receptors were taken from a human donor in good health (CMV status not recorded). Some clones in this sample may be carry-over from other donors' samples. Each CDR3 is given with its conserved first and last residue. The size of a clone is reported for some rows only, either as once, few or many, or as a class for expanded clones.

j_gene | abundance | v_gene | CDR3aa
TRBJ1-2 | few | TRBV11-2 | CASSLGGAYTF
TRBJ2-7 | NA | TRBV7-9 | CASSPSRGSGPPYEQYF
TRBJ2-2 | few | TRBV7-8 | CASSARGTSGGYTGELFF
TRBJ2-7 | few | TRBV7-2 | CASSLEAGSSYEQYF
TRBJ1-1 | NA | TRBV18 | CASSLGTPRAEAFF
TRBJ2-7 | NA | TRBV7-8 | CASSLGGGGGGAPYEQYF
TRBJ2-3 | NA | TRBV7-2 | CASSQTPGRVTSTDTQYF
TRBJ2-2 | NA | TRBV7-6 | CASSVGTNTGELFF
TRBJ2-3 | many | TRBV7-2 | CASSLVSSGDTQYF
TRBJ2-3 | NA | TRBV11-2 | CASSSHEGVITDTQYF
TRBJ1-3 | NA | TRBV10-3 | CAISDPVKRNTIYF
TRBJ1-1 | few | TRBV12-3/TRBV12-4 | CASSTGLRDTEAFF
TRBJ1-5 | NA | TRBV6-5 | CASSYSSRGGNQPQHF
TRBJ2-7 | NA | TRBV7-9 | CASSLGTPGQGSEAYEQYF
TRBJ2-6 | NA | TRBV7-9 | CASSPLPGLYSGANVLTF
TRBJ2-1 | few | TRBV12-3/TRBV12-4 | CASSPWGGRTYNEQFF
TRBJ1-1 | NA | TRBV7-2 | CASSLVGGGFMNTEAFF
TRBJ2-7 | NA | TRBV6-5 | CASSRLSGTASYEQYF
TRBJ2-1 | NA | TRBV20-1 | CSARGLAGGEQFF
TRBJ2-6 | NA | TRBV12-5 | CASGSPGGSGANVLNF
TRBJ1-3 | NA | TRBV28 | CASSDVDVTIYF
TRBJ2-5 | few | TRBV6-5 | CASMETVFFKETQYF
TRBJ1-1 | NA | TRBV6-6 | CASRVQVGGTEAFF
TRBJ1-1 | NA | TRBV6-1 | CASLKSTANTEAFF
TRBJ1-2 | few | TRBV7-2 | CASSSGGLGGYTF
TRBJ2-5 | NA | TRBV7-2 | CASSSLGLANQETQYF
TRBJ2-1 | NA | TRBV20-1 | CSARDPGLAGGHPNEQFF
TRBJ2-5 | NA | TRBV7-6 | CASSLKNQTQYF
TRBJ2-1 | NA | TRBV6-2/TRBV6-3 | CASSYPLSKASGSYNEQFF
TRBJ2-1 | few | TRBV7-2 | CASSFDRGRINEQFF
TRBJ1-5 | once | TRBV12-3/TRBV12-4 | CASSVARNQPQHF
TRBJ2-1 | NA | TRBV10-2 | CASSDSASGSSHGLDEQFF
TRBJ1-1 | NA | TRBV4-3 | CASSQEGGGNTEAFF
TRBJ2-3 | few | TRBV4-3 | CASSQDASGRVPDTQYF
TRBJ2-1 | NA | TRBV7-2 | CACRGVHNEQFF
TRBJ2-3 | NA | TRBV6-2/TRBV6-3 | CASTDTQYF
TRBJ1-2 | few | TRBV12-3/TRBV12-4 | CASSAMWGVGDGYTF
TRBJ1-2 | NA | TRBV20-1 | CSASPPGHSNYGYTF
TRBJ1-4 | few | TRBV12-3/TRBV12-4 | CASSLGGMGKLFF
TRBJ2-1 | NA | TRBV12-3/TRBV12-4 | CASSLASGGATSEQFF
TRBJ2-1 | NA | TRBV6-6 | CASSYSISSGPYNEQFF
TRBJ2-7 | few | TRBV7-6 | CASIVREGYEQYF
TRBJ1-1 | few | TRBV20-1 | CSAAGRNTEAFF
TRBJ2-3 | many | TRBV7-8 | CASSLVRLAAPGDTQYF
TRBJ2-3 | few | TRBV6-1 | CATLVTITDTQYF
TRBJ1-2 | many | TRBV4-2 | CASSKSRDRGNYGYTF
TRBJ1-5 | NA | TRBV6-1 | CASSLDRGRAYQPQHF
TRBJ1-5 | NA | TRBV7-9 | CASSLGQGSQPQHF
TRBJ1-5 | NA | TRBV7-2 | CASSLGTGGGNQPQHF
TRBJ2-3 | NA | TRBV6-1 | CASSEALLGGGNTQYF
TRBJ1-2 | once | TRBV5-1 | CASSFGDRESYGYTF